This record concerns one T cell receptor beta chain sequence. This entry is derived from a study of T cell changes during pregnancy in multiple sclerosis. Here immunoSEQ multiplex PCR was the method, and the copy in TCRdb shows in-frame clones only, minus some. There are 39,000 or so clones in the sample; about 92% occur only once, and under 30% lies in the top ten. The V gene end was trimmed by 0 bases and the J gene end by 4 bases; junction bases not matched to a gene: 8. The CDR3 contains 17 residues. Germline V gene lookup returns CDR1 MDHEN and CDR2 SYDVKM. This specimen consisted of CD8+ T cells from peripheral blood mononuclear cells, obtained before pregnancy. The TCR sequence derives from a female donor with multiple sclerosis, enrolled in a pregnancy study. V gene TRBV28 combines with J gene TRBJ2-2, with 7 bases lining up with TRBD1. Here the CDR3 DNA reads TGTGCCAGCAGTTTATGGGCCGGGACAGTAGCCACCGGGGAGCTGTTTTTT. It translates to CASSLWAGTVATGELFF. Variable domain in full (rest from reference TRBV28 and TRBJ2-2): DVKVTQSSRYLVKRTGEKVFLECVQDMDHENMFWYRQDPGLGLRLIYFSYDVKMKEKGDIPEGYSVSREKKERFSLILESASTNQTSMYLCASSLWAGTVATGELFFGEGSRLTVL.